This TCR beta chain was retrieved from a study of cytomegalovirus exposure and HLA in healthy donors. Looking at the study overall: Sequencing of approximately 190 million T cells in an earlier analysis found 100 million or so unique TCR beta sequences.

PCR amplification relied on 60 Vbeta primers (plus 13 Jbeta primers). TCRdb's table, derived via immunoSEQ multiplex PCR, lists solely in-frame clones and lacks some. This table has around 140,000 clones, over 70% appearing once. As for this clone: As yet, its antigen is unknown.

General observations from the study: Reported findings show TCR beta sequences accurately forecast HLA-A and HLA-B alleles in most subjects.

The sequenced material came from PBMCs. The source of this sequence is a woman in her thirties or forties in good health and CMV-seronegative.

The CDR3 DNA follows: TGTGCCAGCAGTGATACTCTGGAAACAGGGGGCAATCAGCCCCAGCATTTT. Residues: CASSDTLETGGNQPQHF. The rearrangement uses TRBV2 and TRBJ1-5; 7 bases are shared with TRBD1. The germline V gene has CDR1 SNHLY and CDR2 FYNNEI. The junction had 10 bases not matched to a gene; V was cut back by 3 bases and J by 2 bases. The CDR3 spans 17 residues. Looking up the rest from reference TRBV2 and TRBJ1-5 gives the full variable domain: EPEVTQTPSHQVTQMGQEVILRCVPISNHLYFYWYRQILGQKVEFLVSFYNNEISEKSEIFDDQFSVERPDGSNFTLKIRSTKLEDSAMYFCASSDTLETGGNQPQHFGDGTRLSIL.